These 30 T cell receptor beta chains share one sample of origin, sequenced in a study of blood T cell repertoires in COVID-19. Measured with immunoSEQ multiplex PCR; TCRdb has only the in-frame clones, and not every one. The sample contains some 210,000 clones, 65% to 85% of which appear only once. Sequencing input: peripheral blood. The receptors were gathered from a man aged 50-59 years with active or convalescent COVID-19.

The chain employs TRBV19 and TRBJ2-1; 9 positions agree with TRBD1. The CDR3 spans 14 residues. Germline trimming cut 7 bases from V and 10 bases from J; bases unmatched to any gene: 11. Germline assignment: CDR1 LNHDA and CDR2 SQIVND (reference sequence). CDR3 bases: TGTGCCAGTACCCCCGGGACAGGGTACGGCGAGCAGTTCTTC. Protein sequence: CASTPGTGYGEQFF.

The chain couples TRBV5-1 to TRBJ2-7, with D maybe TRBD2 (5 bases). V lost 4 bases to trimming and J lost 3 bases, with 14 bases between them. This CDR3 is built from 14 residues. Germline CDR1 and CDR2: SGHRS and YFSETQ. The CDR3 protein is CASSPSRGNYEQYF. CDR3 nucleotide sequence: TGCGCCAGCAGCCCCTCTCGAGGGAACTACGAGCAGTACTTC.

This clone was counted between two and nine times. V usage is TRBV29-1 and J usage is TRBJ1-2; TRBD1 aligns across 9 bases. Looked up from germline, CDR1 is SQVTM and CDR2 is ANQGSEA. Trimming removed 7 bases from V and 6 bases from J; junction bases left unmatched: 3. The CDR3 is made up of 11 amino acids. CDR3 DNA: TGCAGCGCCGGGACAGGGAATGGCTACACCTTC. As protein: CSAGTGNGYTF. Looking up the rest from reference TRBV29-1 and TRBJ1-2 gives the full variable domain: SAVISQKPSRDICQRGTSLTIQCQVDSQVTMMFWYRQQPGQSLTLIATANQGSEATYESGFVIDKFPISRPNLTFSTLTVSNMSPEDSSIYLCSAGTGNGYTFGSGTRLTVV.

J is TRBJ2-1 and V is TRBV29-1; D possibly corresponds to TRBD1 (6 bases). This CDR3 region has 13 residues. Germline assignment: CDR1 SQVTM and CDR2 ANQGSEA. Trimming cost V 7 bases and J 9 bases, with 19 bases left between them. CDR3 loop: CSATLPGEIEQFF. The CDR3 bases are TGCAGCGCTACACTACCAGGGGAAATTGAGCAGTTCTTC.

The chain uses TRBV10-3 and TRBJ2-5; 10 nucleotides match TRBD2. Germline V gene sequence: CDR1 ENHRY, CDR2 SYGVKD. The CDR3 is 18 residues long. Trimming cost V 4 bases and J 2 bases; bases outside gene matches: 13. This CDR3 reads CAISGRGPSGGSQETQYF. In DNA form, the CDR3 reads TGTGCCATCAGTGGGCGCGGTCCTAGCGGGGGATCACAAGAGACCCAGTACTTC.

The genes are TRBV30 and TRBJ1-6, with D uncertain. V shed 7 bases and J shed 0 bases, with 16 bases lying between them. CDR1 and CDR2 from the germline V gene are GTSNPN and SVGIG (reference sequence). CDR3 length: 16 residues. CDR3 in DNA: TGTGCCTCGGGTCAAGGATCAGGCTCCTATAATTCACCCCTCCACTTT. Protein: CASGQGSGSYNSPLHF.

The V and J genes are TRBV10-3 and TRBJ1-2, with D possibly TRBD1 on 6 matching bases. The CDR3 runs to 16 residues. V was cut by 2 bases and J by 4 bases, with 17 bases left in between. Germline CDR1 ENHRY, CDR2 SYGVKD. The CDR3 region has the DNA TGTGCCATCAGTGAGGCCCCACTAGGGGGGGTCTATGGCTACACCTTC. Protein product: CAISEAPLGGVYGYTF.

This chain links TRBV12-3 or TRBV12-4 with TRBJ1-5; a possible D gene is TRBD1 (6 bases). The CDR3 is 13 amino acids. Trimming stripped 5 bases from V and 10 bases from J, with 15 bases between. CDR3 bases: TGTGCCAGCAGTCCTTTGGGGGCGGTACCCCAGCATTTT. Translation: CASSPLGAVPQHF.

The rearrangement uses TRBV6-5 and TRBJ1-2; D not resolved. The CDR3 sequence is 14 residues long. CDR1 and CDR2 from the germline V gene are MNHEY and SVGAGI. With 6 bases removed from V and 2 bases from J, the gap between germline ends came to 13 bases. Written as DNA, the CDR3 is TGTGCCAGCAGGTCCGACGGAGCCAACTATGGCTACACCTTC. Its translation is CASRSDGANYGYTF.

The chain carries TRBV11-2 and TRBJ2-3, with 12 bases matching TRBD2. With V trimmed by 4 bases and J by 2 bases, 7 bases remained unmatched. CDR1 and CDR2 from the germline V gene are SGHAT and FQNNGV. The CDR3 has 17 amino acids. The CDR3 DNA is TGTGCCAGCAGCTCTCCGACTAGCGGGGGTGTCACAGATACGCAGTATTTT. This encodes CASSSPTSGGVTDTQYF.

This chain's CDR3 is CASSLSPGTLLTGELFF. Here the CDR3 DNA reads TGCGCCAGCAGCTTGAGCCCCGGGACACTACTCACCGGGGAGCTGTTTTTT. The chain links TRBV5-1 to TRBJ2-2, with a possible D match to TRBD1 (6 bases). The germline V gene has CDR1 SGHRS and CDR2 YFSETQ. Trimming removed 1 base at V and 4 bases at J, with 17 bases between. The length of the CDR3 is 17 residues.

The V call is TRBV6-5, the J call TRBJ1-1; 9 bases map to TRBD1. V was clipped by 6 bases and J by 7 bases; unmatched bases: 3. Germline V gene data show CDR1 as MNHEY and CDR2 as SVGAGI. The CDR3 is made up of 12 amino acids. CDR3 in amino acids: CASRPDRGEAFF. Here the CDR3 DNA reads TGTGCCAGCAGACCGGACAGGGGTGAAGCTTTCTTT.

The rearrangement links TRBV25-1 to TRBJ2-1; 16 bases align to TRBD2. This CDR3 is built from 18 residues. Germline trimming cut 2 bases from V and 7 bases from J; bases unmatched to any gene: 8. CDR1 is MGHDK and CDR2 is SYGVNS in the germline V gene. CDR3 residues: CASSEPGTSGGAGNEQFF. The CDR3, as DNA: TGTGCCAGCAGTGAACCCGGGACTAGCGGGGGGGCGGGTAATGAGCAGTTCTTC.

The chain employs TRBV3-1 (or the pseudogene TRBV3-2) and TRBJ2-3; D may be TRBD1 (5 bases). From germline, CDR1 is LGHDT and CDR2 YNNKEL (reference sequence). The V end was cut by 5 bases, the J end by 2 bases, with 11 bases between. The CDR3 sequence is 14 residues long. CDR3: CASSCDSNTDTQYF. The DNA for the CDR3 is TGTGCCAGCAGCTGTGACAGCAACACAGATACGCAGTATTTT.

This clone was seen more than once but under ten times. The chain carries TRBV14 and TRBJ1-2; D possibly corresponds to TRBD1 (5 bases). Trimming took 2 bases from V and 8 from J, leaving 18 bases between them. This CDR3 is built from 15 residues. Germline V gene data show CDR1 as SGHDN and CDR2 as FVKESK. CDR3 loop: CASSQSIQEPRGYTF. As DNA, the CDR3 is TGTGCCAGCAGCCAATCTATACAGGAGCCTAGGGGCTACACCTTC.

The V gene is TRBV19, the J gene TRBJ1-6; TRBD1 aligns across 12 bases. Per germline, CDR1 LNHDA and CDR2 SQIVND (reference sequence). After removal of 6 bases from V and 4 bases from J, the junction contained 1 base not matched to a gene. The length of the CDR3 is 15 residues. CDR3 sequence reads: CASRGQGAYNSPLHF. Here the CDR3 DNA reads TGTGCCAGTAGGGGACAGGGGGCTTATAATTCACCCCTCCACTTT.

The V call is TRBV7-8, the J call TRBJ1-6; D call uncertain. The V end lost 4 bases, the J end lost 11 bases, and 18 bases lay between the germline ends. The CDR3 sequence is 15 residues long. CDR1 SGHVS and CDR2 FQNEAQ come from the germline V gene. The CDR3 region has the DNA TGTGCCAGCAGCTCACGGGGAAGGGATGATACACCCCTCCACTTT. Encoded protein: CASSSRGRDDTPLHF.

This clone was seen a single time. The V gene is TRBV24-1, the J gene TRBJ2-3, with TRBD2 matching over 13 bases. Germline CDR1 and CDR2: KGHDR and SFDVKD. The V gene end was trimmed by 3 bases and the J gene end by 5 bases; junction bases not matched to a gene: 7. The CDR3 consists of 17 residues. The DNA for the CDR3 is TGTGCCACCAGTGATCCCGGACTAGCGGGAGAGGAAGATACGCAGTATTTT. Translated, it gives CATSDPGLAGEEDTQYF.

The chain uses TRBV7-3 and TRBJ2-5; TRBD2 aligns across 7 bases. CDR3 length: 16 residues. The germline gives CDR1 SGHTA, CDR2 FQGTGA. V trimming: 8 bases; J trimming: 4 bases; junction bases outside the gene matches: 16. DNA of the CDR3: TGTGCCAGCTCCACAACGGCGGGAGATATCGTAGAGACCCAGTACTTC. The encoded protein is CASSTTAGDIVETQYF. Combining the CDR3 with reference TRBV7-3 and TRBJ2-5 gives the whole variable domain GAGVSQTPSNKVTEKGKYVELRCDPISGHTALYWYRQSLGQGPEFLIYFQGTGAADDSGLPNDRFFAVRPEGSVSTLKIQRTERGDSAVYLCASSTTAGDIVETQYFGPGTRLLVL.

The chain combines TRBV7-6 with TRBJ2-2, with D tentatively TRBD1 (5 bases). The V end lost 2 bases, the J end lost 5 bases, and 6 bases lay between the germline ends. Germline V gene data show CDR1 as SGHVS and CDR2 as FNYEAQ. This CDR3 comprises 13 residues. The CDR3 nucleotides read TGTGCCAGCAGCTTAAGGACAACCGGGGAGCTGTTTTTT. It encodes CASSLRTTGELFF.

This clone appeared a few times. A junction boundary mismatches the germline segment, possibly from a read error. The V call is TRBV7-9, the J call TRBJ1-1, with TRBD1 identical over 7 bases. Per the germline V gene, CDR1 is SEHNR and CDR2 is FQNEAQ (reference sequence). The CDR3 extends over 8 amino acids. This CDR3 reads CASSRDSF. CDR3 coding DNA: TGTGCCAGCAGTCGGGACAGCTTT.

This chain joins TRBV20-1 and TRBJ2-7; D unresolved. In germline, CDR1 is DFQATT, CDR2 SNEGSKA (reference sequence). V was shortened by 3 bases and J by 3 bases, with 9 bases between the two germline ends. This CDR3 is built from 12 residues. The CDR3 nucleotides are TGCAGTGCTAGTCAGGCTTTCTACGAGCAGTACTTC. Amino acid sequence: CSASQAFYEQYF.

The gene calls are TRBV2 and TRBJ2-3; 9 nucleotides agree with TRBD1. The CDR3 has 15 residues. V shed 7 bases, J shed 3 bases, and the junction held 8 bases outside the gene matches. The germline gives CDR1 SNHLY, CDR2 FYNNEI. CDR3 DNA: TGTGCCAGCACACCGGGACAGGGTGCGACAGATACGCAGTATTTT. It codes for CASTPGQGATDTQYF.

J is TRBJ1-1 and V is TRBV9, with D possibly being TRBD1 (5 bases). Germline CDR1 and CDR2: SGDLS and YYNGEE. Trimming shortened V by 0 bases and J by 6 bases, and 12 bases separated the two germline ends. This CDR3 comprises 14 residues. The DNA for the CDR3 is TGTGCCAGCAGCGTAGCCCCAGGGTCCCCTGAAGCTTTCTTT. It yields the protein CASSVAPGSPEAFF.

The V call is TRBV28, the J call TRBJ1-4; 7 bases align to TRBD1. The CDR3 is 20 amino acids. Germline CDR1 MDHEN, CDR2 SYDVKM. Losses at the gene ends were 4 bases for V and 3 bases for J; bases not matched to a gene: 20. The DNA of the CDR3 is TGTGCCAGCAGTTACCCGGGGGCAGGGGGAGGAGTTATGGCTAATGAAAAACTGTTTTTT. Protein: CASSYPGAGGGVMANEKLFF.

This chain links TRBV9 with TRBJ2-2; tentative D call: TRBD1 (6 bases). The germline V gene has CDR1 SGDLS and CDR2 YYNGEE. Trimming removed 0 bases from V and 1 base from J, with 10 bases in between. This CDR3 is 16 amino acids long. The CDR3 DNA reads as TGTGCCAGCAGCGTAGAGGGCAGGGGGAACACCGGGGAGCTGTTTTTT. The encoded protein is CASSVEGRGNTGELFF.

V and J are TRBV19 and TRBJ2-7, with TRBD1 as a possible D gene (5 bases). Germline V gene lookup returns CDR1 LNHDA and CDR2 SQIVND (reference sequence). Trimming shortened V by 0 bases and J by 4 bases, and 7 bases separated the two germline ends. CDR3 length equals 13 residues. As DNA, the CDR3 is TGTGCCAGTAGTATAGATACAGGTTACGAGCAGTACTTC. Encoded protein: CASSIDTGYEQYF.

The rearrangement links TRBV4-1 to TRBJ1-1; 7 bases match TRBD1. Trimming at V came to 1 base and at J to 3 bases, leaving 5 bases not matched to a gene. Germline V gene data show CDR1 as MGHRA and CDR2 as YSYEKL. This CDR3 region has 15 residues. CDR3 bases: TGCGCCAGCAGCCAAGGACAGGGCGGGGACACTGAAGCTTTCTTT. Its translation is CASSQGQGGDTEAFF.

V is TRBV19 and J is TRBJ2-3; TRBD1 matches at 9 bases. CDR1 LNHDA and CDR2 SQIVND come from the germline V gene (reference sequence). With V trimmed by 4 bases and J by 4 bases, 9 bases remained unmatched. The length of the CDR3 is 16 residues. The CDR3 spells CASSTKGQGGPDTQYF. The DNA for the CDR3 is TGTGCCAGTAGTACAAAGGGACAGGGAGGGCCAGATACGCAGTATTTT.

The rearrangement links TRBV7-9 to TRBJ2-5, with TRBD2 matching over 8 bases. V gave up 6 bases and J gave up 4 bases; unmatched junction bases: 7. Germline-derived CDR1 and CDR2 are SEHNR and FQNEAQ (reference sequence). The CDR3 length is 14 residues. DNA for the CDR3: TGTGCCAGCAGACGTAGCGGGGACGGAGAGACCCAGTACTTC. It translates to CASRRSGDGETQYF.